The clone carrying this T cell receptor beta chain came up many times. The data derive from a study of cytotoxic CD8 clonotypes in ibrutinib-treated CLL. Study at large: Collecting the response samples happened after a median 12 months of treatment, with a range of 6 to 36.

The table came from immunoSEQ multiplex PCR; TCRdb's copy has only in-frame clones and leaves some out. This sample yields approximately 47,000 clones, of which 65% are seen a single time; about 22% belongs to the top ten. This CDR3 spans 13 amino acids. Looked up from germline, CDR1 is LNHDA and CDR2 is SQIVND (reference sequence). V was clipped by 4 bases and J by 3 bases, with 9 bases between them. The clonotype was recovered from a human donor with chronic lymphocytic leukemia. This chain links TRBV19 with TRBJ1-1, with D unresolved. The source material was PBMCs, sampled after 24 months of ibrutinib treatment. CDR3: CASSTAGYTEAFF. In DNA, the CDR3 is TGTGCCAGTAGTACGGCCGGGTACACTGAAGCTTTCTTT.